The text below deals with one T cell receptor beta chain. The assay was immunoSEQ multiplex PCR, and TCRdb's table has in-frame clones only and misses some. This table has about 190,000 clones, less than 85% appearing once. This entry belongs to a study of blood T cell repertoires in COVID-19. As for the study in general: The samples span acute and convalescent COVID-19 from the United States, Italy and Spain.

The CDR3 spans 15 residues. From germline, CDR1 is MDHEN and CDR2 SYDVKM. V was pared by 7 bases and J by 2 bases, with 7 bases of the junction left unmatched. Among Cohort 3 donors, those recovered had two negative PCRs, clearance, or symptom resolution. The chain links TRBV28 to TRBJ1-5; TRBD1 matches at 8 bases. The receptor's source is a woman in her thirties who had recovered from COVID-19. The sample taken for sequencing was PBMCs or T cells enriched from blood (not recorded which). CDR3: CASTTGGRGNQPQHF. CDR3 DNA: TGTGCCAGCACCACAGGGGGACGGGGCAATCAGCCCCAGCATTTT.